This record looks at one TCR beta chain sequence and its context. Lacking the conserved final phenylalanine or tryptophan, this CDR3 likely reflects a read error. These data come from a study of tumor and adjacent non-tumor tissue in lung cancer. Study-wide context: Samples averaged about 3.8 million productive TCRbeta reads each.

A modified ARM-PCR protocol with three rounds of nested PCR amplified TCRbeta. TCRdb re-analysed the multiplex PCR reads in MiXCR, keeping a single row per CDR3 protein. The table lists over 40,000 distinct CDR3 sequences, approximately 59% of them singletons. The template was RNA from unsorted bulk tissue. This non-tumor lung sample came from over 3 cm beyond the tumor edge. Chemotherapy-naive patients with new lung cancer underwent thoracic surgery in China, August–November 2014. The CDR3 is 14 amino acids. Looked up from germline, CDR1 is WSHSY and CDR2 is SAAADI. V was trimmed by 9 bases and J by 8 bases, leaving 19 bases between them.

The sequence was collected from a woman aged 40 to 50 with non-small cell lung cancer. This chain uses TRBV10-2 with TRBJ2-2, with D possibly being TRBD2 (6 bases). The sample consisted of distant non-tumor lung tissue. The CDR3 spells CASSGTLRTGELFL. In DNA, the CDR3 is TGCGCCAGTTCCGGGACTTTGCGGACAGGGGAGCTGTTTTTG.